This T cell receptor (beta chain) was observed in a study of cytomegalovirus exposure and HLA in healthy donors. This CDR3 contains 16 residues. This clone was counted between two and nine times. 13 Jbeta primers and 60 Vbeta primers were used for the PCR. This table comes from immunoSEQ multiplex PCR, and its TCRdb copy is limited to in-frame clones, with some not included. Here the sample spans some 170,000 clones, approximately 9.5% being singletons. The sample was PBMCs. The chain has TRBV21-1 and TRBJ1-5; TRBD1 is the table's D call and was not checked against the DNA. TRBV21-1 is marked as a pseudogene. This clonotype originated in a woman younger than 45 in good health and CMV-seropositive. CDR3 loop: CASSNWDRRSNQPQHF. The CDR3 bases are TGTGCCAGCAGCAATTGGGACAGGAGAAGCAATCAGCCCCAGCATTTT.